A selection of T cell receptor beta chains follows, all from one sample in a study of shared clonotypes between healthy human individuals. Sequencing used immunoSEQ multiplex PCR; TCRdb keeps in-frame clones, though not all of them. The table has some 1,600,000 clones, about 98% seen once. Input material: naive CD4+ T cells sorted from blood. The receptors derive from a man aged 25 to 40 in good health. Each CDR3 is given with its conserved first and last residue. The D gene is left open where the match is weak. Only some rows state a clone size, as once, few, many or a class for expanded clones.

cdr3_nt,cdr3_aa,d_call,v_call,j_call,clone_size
TGTGCCAGCAGTGTGCAGGGGGACACTGAAGCTTTCTTT,CASSVQGDTEAFF,TRBD1,TRBV7-9,TRBJ1-1,once
TGTGCCAGTAGTATGCAGACACGGGCCTCTGGAAACACCATATATTTT,CASSMQTRASGNTIYF,.,TRBV19,TRBJ1-3,.
TGTGCCAGGGAGGGGCTAGCGGGAGTCAATGAGCAGTTCTTC,CAREGLAGVNEQFF,TRBD2,TRBV5-4,TRBJ2-1,once
TGTGCCAGCAGCGTAGGTGCAGGAATATACGAGCAGTACTTC,CASSVGAGIYEQYF,.,TRBV9,TRBJ2-7,.
TGTGCCAGCAGCGATACAGGGTCAAATCAGCCCCAGCATTTT,CASSDTGSNQPQHF,.,TRBV11-1,TRBJ1-5,.
TGTGCCAGCAGCGTAGGTCGTCAGAGTCAAGAGACCCAGTACTTC,CASSVGRQSQETQYF,.,TRBV9,TRBJ2-5,.
TGTGCCAGCAGCTTGGCCCCGGGACTTAGAGCGTATTTT,CASSLAPGLRAYF,.,TRBV5-8,TRBJ2-3,.
TGTGCCAGCTCATCAAAGGAGACCCAGTACTTC,CASSSKETQYF,.,TRBV18,TRBJ2-5,.
TGTGCCAGCAGCTTACGGACTAGCGGGATCGGTGAGCAGTTCTTC,CASSLRTSGIGEQFF,TRBD2,TRBV5-4,TRBJ2-1,.
TGTGCCAGCAGCCGGCGGACTAGCGGGAGGTCTGGGGAGCTGTTTTTT,CASSRRTSGRSGELFF,TRBD2,TRBV14,TRBJ2-2,.
TGTGCCAGCAGTTTATTCCGGAACACTGAAGCTTTCTTT,CASSLFRNTEAFF,.,TRBV28,TRBJ1-1,once
TGTGCCACCAGCAGAGCTCGAGGGCGGGGCACTGAAGCTTTCTTT,CATSRARGRGTEAFF,.,TRBV15,TRBJ1-1,.
TGCGCCAGCAGCTTGTCAGGGGTCACTGAAGCTTTCTTT,CASSLSGVTEAFF,.,TRBV5-1,TRBJ1-1,.
TGTGCCAGCAGCCCCTTCTACGAGCAGTACTTC,CASSPFYEQYF,.,TRBV14,TRBJ2-7,.
TGTGCCAGCAGCAAAGAAAAGACTAGCGGGAGTGAGCAGTTCTTC,CASSKEKTSGSEQFF,.,TRBV21-1,TRBJ2-1,.
TGTGCCAGTAGTATTTCAAGCAATCAGCCCCAGCATTTT,CASSISSNQPQHF,.,TRBV19,TRBJ1-5,.
TGTGCCAGCAGCGTCCGACAGGGGGCGGCCCCCAATGAGCAGTTCTTC,CASSVRQGAAPNEQFF,TRBD1,TRBV7-6,TRBJ2-1,.
TGTGCCAGCAGTCCGACTAGCGGGTTCCAAGAGACCCAGTACTTC,CASSPTSGFQETQYF,TRBD2,TRBV6-1,TRBJ2-5,.
TGCGCCAGCAGCCAAGATGCCACCGGCGTCACAGATACGCAGTATTTT,CASSQDATGVTDTQYF,.,TRBV4-1,TRBJ2-3,.
TGTGCCAGCAGTCTGAAATTTAGCGGGACGGACTACGAGCAGTACTTC,CASSLKFSGTDYEQYF,TRBD2,TRBV11-3,TRBJ2-7,.
TGTGCCAGCAGTTACCTCTCAGGATTTTTCCACGAGCAGTACTTC,CASSYLSGFFHEQYF,.,TRBV6-5,TRBJ2-7,.
TGTGCCAGCGTATCTAGCACAGATACGCAGTATTTT,CASVSSTDTQYF,.,TRBV6-1,TRBJ2-3,.
TGCGCCAGCAGCCACCGGCGCCCGGGGGCAGATACGCAGTATTTT,CASSHRRPGADTQYF,.,TRBV4-3,TRBJ2-3,.
TGTGCCAGCAACGCGGCTAGCGTGAGCTCCTACAATGAGCAGTTCTTC,CASNAASVSSYNEQFF,.,TRBV21-1,TRBJ2-1,once
TGCGCCAGCAGCTTGGGCCCCGGACAGGTTAGCTACGAGCAGTACTTC,CASSLGPGQVSYEQYF,TRBD1,TRBV5-1,TRBJ2-7,.
TGCGCCAGCAGCTCCGGGCATGGCAATCAGCCCCAGCATTTT,CASSSGHGNQPQHF,.,TRBV5-1,TRBJ1-5,.
TGTGCCAGCAGCCCCATCCCTAGCAGGGGGCCCTATGGCTACACCTTC,CASSPIPSRGPYGYTF,TRBD1,TRBV11-2,TRBJ1-2,.
TGTGCCAGCGCCAGGACGGGCATCACTGAAGCTTTCTTT,CASARTGITEAFF,.,TRBV25-1,TRBJ1-1,once
TGTGCCAGCAGCGTATTTGGGGGAGCTGGCCCCGTCGAGCAGTACTTC,CASSVFGGAGPVEQYF,.,TRBV9,TRBJ2-7,.
TGTGCCAGCAGCCCAGTGGTACCGGGGTTAGTAAATGAGCAGTTCTTC,CASSPVVPGLVNEQFF,.,TRBV7-9,TRBJ2-1,.
TGTGCCAGCAGCTTTCAGCGGGAGATGGGATACAATGAGCAGTTCTTC,CASSFQREMGYNEQFF,TRBD2,TRBV7-9,TRBJ2-1,once
TGTGCCAGCAGTTGGGGGACAGGGGGCCGAAACACCATATATTTT,CASSWGTGGRNTIYF,TRBD1,TRBV28,TRBJ1-3,.
TGTGCCAGCAGCCCTTGGGAGGGGACAGATACGCAGTATTTT,CASSPWEGTDTQYF,TRBD2,TRBV7-9,TRBJ2-3,.
TGTGCCAGCAGTTACGGGCCCCCCCAGGGATCCTACGAGCAGTACTTC,CASSYGPPQGSYEQYF,.,TRBV6-6,TRBJ2-7,.
TGTGCCAGCTCACCGGCCGGGACTAGCGGGTTTGATGAGCAGTTCTTC,CASSPAGTSGFDEQFF,TRBD2,TRBV18,TRBJ2-1,.
TGTGCCAGCAGGGGGACCCCAGATACGCAGTATTTT,CASRGTPDTQYF,.,TRBV28,TRBJ2-3,.
TGTGCCAGCAGTTACCGAGCGGGATCATCCTACGAGCAGTACTTC,CASSYRAGSSYEQYF,TRBD2,TRBV6-6,TRBJ2-7,.
TGTGCCAGCAGCTTGGAAGTCTTAGCGGGAAAATACAATGAGCAGTTCTTC,CASSLEVLAGKYNEQFF,TRBD2,TRBV5-6,TRBJ2-1,.
TGTGCCAGCAGCCATGTATCTGGCGAGCAGTACTTC,CASSHVSGEQYF,.,TRBV4-2,TRBJ2-7,.
TGTGCCAGCAGTGAAGTTATGGTGGATGAAAAACTGTTTTTT,CASSEVMVDEKLFF,.,TRBV2,TRBJ1-4,.
TGTGCCACCAGCGATCGAGCAGATACGCAGTATTTT,CATSDRADTQYF,.,TRBV15,TRBJ2-3,.
TGTGCCAGCAGTCCCAGGGCCCCGCACAGCACAGATACGCAGTATTTT,CASSPRAPHSTDTQYF,.,TRBV6-6,TRBJ2-3,.
TGCGCCAGCACTCCCGGGACTAGTGGGCCCGGGGAGCTGTTTTTT,CASTPGTSGPGELFF,TRBD2,TRBV5-1,TRBJ2-2,.
TGTGCCAGCAGCTCTGACAGTGTTTGGAACACCATATATTTT,CASSSDSVWNTIYF,.,TRBV7-9,TRBJ1-3,.
TGTGCCAGCGGGCGTTTCGGCACCGGGGAGCTGTTTTTT,CASGRFGTGELFF,.,TRBV28,TRBJ2-2,once
TGTGCCAGCCTTTACAGGGACCGCACAGATACGCAGTATTTT,CASLYRDRTDTQYF,.,TRBV2,TRBJ2-3,.
TGTGCCAGTAGTGCCGGGACTAGCGGGAGTGGGCAAGGGGACGAGCAGTACTTC,CASSAGTSGSGQGDEQYF,TRBD2,TRBV19,TRBJ2-7,once
TGTGCCAGCAGACACGGGGGTTTAATGGCCAACGTCCTGACTTTC,CASRHGGLMANVLTF,.,TRBV6-5,TRBJ2-6,.
TGTGCCAGCAGCCTCCTGGGGGCACTCGGAGGGCAGTATTTT,CASSLLGALGGQYF,.,TRBV5-5,TRBJ2-3,.
TGTGCCAGCAGCCAAGGGAACAATGAGCAGTTCTTC,CASSQGNNEQFF,.,TRBV11-3,TRBJ2-1,.
TGCGCCAGCAGCCAAGAGGGGCACGCAGGTGGCAATCAGCCCCAGCATTTT,CASSQEGHAGGNQPQHF,.,TRBV4-1,TRBJ1-5,.
TGCAGCGTACAAGGCCCGGACTTTTACAATGAGCAGTTCTTC,CSVQGPDFYNEQFF,.,TRBV29-1,TRBJ2-1,.
TGTGCCAGCTCACCACCGGGGTCCTTCACCGGGGAGCTGTTTTTT,CASSPPGSFTGELFF,.,TRBV18,TRBJ2-2,.
TGTGCCAGCAGCCCGCGGGAGTTAAGCACAGATACGCAGTATTTT,CASSPRELSTDTQYF,TRBD2,TRBV7-9,TRBJ2-3,.